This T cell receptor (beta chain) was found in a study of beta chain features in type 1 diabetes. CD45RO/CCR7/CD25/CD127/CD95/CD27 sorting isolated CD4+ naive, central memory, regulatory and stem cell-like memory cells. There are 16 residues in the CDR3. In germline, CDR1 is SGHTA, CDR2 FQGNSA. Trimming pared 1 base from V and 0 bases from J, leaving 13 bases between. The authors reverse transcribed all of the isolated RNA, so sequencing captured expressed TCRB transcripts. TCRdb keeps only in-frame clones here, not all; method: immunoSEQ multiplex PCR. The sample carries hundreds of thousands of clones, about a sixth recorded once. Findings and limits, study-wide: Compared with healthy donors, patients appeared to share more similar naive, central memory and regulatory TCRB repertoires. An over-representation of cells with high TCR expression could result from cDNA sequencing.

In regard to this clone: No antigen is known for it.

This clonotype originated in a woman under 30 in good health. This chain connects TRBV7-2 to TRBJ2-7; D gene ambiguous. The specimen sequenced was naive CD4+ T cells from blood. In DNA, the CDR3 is TGTGCCAGCAGCTTAGTTTACGCGGTTCTCTCCTACGAGCAGTACTTC. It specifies CASSLVYAVLSYEQYF.